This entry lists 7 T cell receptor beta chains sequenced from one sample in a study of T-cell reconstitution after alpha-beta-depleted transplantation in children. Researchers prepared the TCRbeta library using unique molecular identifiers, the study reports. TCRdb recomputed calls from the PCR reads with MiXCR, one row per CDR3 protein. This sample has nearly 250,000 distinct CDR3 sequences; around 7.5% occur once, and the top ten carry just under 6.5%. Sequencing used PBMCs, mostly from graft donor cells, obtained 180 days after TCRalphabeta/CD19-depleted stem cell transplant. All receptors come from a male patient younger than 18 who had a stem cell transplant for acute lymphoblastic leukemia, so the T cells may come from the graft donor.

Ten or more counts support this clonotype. The CDR3 reads CSAGQQNQPQHF. The CDR3 nucleotides read TGCAGTGCTGGACAGCAGAATCAGCCCCAGCATTTT. The rearrangement joins TRBV20-1 to TRBJ1-5, with a possible D match to TRBD1 (6 bases). The CDR3 contains 12 residues. The V end was cut by 5 bases, the J end by 4 bases, with 9 bases between. CDR1 DFQATT and CDR2 SNEGSKA come from the germline V gene (reference sequence).

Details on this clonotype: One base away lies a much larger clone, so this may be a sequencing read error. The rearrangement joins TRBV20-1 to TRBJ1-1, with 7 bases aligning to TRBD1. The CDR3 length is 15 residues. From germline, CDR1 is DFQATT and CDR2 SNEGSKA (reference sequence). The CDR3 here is CSAKLSQGPNPEAFF. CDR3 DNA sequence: TGCAGTGCAAAACTTTCACAGGGGCCGAACCCTGAAGCTTTCTTT.

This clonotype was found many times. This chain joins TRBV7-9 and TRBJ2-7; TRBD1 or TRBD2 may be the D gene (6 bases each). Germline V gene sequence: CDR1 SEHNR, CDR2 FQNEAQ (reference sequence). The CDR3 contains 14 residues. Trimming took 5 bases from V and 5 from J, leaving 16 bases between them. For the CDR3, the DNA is TGTGCCAGCAGCAAGACAGGAGGGAAGGACGAGCAGTACTTC. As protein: CASSKTGGKDEQYF.

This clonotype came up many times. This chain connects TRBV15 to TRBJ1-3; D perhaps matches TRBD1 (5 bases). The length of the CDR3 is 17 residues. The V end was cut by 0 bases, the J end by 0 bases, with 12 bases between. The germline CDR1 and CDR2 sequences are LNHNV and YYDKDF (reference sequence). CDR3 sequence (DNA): TGTGCCACCAGCAGAGATTGGGCAGGGAACTCTGGAAACACCATATATTTT. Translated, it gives CATSRDWAGNSGNTIYF.

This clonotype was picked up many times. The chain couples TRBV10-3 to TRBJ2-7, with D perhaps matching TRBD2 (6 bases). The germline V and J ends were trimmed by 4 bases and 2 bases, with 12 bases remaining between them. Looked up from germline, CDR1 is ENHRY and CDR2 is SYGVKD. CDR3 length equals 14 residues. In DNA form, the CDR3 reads TGTGCCATCAGTGGAGGCGGAGGGCCCTACGAGCAGTACTTC. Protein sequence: CAISGGGGPYEQYF.

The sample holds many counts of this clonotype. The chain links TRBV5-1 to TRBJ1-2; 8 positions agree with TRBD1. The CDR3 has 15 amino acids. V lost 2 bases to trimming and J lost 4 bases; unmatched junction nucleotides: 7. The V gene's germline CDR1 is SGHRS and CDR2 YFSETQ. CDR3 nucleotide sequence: TGCGCCAGCAGCTTTTACGGACAGGGAGGCTATGGCTACACCTTC. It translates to CASSFYGQGGYGYTF.

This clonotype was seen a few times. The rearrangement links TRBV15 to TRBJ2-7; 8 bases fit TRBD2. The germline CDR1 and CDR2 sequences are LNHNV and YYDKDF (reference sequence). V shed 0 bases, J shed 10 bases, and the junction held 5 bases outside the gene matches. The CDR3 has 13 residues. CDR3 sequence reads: CATSRDRGGDQYF. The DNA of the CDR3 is TGTGCCACCAGCAGAGATCGGGGGGGGGATCAGTACTTC.